This T cell receptor (beta chain) was captured by sequencing in a study of shared T cell receptors in the human thymus. CDR3 length: 16 residues. With V trimmed by 4 bases and J by 7 bases, 13 bases remained unmatched. Germline assignment: CDR1 SGHRS and CDR2 YFSETQ. Only in-frame clones appear in the TCRdb table, and some are missing; sequencing was by immunoSEQ multiplex PCR. The sample lists around 730,000 clones, approximately 85% seen once, with approximately 0.01% in the top ten. A further study also used this sample, focusing on human thymus T cells. That report notes: Resections from corrective heart surgery provided thymus tissue.

This TCR was recovered from a girl less than two years old with a congenital heart defect. Input material: thymocytes. The gene calls are TRBV5-1 and TRBJ2-1; 8 bases are a match to TRBD2. As DNA, the CDR3 is TGCGCCAGCAGCGTAATTCGGGGGGGCCTATGGAATGAGCAGTTCTTC. Protein product: CASSVIRGGLWNEQFF.